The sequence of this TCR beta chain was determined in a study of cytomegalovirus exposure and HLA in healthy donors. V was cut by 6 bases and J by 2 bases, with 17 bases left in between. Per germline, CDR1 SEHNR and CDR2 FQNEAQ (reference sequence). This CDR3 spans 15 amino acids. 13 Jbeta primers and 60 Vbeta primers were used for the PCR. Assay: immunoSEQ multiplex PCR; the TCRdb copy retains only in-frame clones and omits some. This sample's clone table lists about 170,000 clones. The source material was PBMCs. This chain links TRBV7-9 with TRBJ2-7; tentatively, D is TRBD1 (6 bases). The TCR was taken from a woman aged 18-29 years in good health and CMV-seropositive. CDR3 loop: CASSRSPGHAYEQYF. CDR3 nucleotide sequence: TGTGCCAGCAGTCGCAGTCCGGGACATGCCTACGAGCAGTACTTC.